These T cell receptor beta chains were read from a single sample in a study of cytomegalovirus exposure and HLA in healthy donors. Sequencing was performed with immunoSEQ multiplex PCR; in TCRdb, only in-frame clones are kept and a portion is missing. The sample lists more than 85,000 clones, around four fifths occurring once. The specimen was PBMCs. The receptor set was obtained from a middle-aged man in good health and CMV-seronegative. CDR3s include the opening cysteine and the closing phenylalanine or tryptophan. Fields, in order: V gene, J gene, D gene, clone size, CDR3 protein, CDR3 DNA. A D gene is named only where the DNA matches it firmly. For some rows the clone size is stated as once, few or many, or as a class when expanded; others skip it.

TRBV7-8,TRBJ2-4,TRBD1,-,CASSSTVPFQGAIFPNIQYF,TGTGCCAGCAGCTCGACGGTCCCCTTCCAGGGGGCGATTTTCCCAAACATTCAGTACTTC
TRBV19,TRBJ1-4,TRBD1,-,CASSRQGAGATNEKLFF,TGTGCCAGTAGTAGACAGGGGGCCGGTGCAACTAATGAAAAACTGTTTTTT
TRBV19,TRBJ2-3,TRBD1,-,CASSTFFGQGRDTQYF,TGTGCCAGTAGTACTTTCTTCGGACAGGGACGAGATACGCAGTATTTT
TRBV6-5,TRBJ1-6,-,few,CASSAQGNSPLHF,TGTGCCAGCAGTGCCCAGGGAAATTCACCCCTCCACTTT
TRBV18,TRBJ1-2,-,-,CASSPPAQGLRGYTF,TGTGCCAGCTCACCACCGGCACAGGGCCTTAGGGGCTACACCTTC
TRBV9,TRBJ2-1,-,-,CASSVDAVLEQFF,TGTGCCAGCAGCGTAGATGCAGTCCTGGAGCAGTTCTTC
TRBV4-1,TRBJ1-4,-,-,CASSFGIATNEKLFF,TGCGCCAGCAGCTTTGGTATAGCAACTAATGAAAAACTGTTTTTT
TRBV10-1,TRBJ2-1,TRBD2,-,CASSESGLAGKTSYNEQFF,TGCGCCAGCAGCGAGTCGGGACTAGCGGGGAAAACCTCCTACAATGAGCAGTTCTTC
TRBV4-3,TRBJ1-2,-,-,CASSQDHRDYGYTF,TGCGCCAGCAGCCAAGATCACAGGGACTATGGCTACACCTTC
TRBV27,TRBJ1-1,-,once,CASSFRNTEAFF,TGTGCCAGCAGTTTTAGGAACACTGAAGCTTTCTTT
TRBV5-8,TRBJ1-4,-,once,CASSRRPREQKLFF,TGTGCCAGCAGCCGTCGCCCCCGAGAACAAAAACTGTTTTTT
TRBV5-1,TRBJ2-3,TRBD2,-,CASSLGGGENTQYF,TGCGCCAGCAGCTTGGGGGGAGGGGAGAATACGCAGTATTTT
TRBV11-1,TRBJ2-3,TRBD2,-,CASSLISGGTDTQYF,TGTGCCAGCAGCTTAATAAGCGGGGGTACAGATACGCAGTATTTT
TRBV27,TRBJ2-3,TRBD1,-,CASSSRQGGDTDTQYF,TGTGCCAGCAGTTCTCGACAGGGTGGGGACACAGATACGCAGTATTTT
TRBV18,TRBJ2-1,TRBD2,-,CASSLLFSGGDPNEQFF,TGTGCCAGCTCATTACTATTTAGCGGGGGGGACCCCAATGAGCAGTTCTTC
TRBV15,TRBJ2-3,TRBD2,-,CATMGLAGDSLTDTQYF,TGTGCCACCATGGGACTAGCGGGGGACTCTCTCACAGATACGCAGTATTTT
TRBV5-1,TRBJ2-7,TRBD1,-,CASSLGDRVIHEQYF,TGCGCCAGCAGCTTGGGGGACAGGGTCATCCACGAGCAGTACTTC
TRBV2,TRBJ1-6,TRBD1,once,CASSETGAPPLHF,TGTGCCAGCAGTGAAACAGGGGCGCCACCCCTCCACTTT
TRBV9,TRBJ1-2,-,-,CASSVEGVGGYTF,TGTGCCAGCAGCGTAGAGGGGGTTGGTGGCTACACCTTC
TRBV7-6,TRBJ1-1,TRBD1,-,CASSLRTGMNTEAFF,TGTGCCAGCAGCTTGCGGACAGGGATGAACACTGAAGCTTTCTTT
TRBV2,TRBJ2-1,-,-,CASSEYQEQFF,TGTGCCAGCAGTGAATACCAGGAACAGTTCTTC
TRBV10-3,TRBJ2-7,TRBD1,few,CAISPGTGLIVGTYEQYF,TGTGCCATCAGTCCCGGGACAGGGTTGATTGTGGGCACCTACGAGCAGTACTTC
TRBV2,TRBJ1-5,TRBD1,-,CASSKNTGTGGIQPQHF,TGTGCCAGCAGTAAAAATACCGGGACAGGGGGAATCCAGCCCCAGCATTTT
TRBV4-3,TRBJ2-3,-,-,CASSQDGGPDTQYF,TGCGCCAGCAGCCAAGATGGTGGGCCAGATACGCAGTATTTT
TRBV6-5,TRBJ2-1,TRBD2,-,CASSGLANNEQFF,TGTGCCAGCAGCGGACTAGCAAACAATGAGCAGTTCTTC
TRBV7-3,TRBJ2-3,-,-,CASSLVAGTDTQYF,TGTGCCAGCAGCTTGGTTGCGGGCACAGATACGCAGTATTTT
TRBV10-3,TRBJ2-1,TRBD2,few,CAISERGLAGGYNEQFF,TGTGCCATCAGTGAGAGGGGACTAGCGGGGGGGTACAATGAGCAGTTCTTC
TRBV27,TRBJ2-5,-,-,CASSFRGTSGETQYF,TGTGCCAGCAGCTTCCGGGGGACTTCCGGAGAGACCCAGTACTTC
TRBV6-6,TRBJ1-1,-,few,CASRTRNTEAFF,TGTGCCAGCAGAACGAGGAACACTGAAGCTTTCTTT
TRBV27,TRBJ2-2,TRBD1,-,CASSYGTGTNTGELFF,TGTGCCAGCAGTTACGGGACAGGGACGAACACCGGGGAGCTGTTTTTT
TRBV19,TRBJ1-1,-,-,CASAGYMNTEAFF,TGTGCCAGTGCAGGGTACATGAACACTGAAGCTTTCTTT
TRBV4-1,TRBJ1-5,-,-,CASSQETVHSNQPQHF,TGCGCCAGCAGCCAGGAGACAGTCCATAGCAATCAGCCCCAGCATTTT
TRBV9,TRBJ1-6,-,once,CASSPRSQHNSPLHF,TGTGCCAGCAGCCCCCGGAGCCAACATAATTCACCCCTCCACTTT
TRBV19,TRBJ1-5,TRBD1,-,CAIATGDANQPQHF,TGTGCCATCGCGACAGGGGACGCCAATCAGCCCCAGCATTTT
TRBV12-5,TRBJ2-7,-,-,CASGLEGGSYEQYF,TGTGCTAGTGGTTTGGAGGGGGGGTCCTACGAGCAGTACTTC
TRBV7-2,TRBJ1-1,-,-,CASSPSPPGAGNTEAFF,TGTGCCAGCAGCCCGTCCCCCCCAGGGGCTGGGAACACTGAAGCTTTCTTT
TRBV11-2,TRBJ2-5,TRBD1,few,CASSIGQGRMETQYF,TGTGCCAGCAGCATCGGACAGGGTAGAATGGAGACCCAGTACTTC